This T cell receptor (beta chain) emerged from a study of tumor-infiltrating lymphocytes in localized non-small cell lung cancer. Study in general: Each patient gave resected tumor and non-adjacent uninvolved lung tissue.

General study results and limits: Technical variation could not be separated from intratumor heterogeneity here. IM1 and IM2 tumors showed no difference in T-cell fraction.

Details on this clone: The antigen remains undetermined.

Clones were sequenced by immunoSEQ multiplex PCR, and TCRdb holds only the in-frame ones, with some missing. The data show 10,000 to 15,000 clones, with over 75% seen just once and roughly 3.7% held by the top ten. CDR1 is SGHTA and CDR2 is FQGNSA in the germline V gene. CDR3 length equals 15 residues. V gave up 5 bases and J gave up 10 bases; unmatched junction bases: 8. The sequence came from a human donor with non-small cell lung cancer. The sequencing sample was made of uninvolved lung tissue not adjacent to the tumor. The chain is built from TRBV7-2 and TRBJ2-1, with 13 bases aligning to TRBD2. The DNA of the CDR3 is TGTGCCAGCAGCCTGACTAGCGGGGGGAAAGAGGAGCAGTTCTTC. Translating it yields CASSLTSGGKEEQFF.